These 9 T cell receptor beta chains originate from one sample sequenced in a study of control samples from healthy donors and cancer patients. Clones were read by immunoSEQ multiplex PCR, and TCRdb kept only the in-frame ones, dropping some. The data show roughly 190,000 clones, with 91% seen just once and more than 1.3% held by the top ten. Material for sequencing was blood. The receptor set was obtained from a woman aged 30 to 39 in good health.

Comment on this clone: Other DNA variants within this sample encode the same CDR3. V usage is TRBV6-4 and J usage is TRBJ2-3; D gene uncertain. V gave up 3 bases and J gave up 1 base, with 5 bases separating them. The CDR3 has 13 residues. CDR1 and CDR2 from the germline V gene are MRHNA and SNTAGT. CDR3 DNA sequence: TGTGCCAGCAGTGATGGAGGCACAGATACGCAGTATTTT. Protein product: CASSDGGTDTQYF.

As for this clone: The same CDR3 also results from other DNA sequences found in this sample. The chain uses TRBV9 and TRBJ2-2, with 7 bases fitting TRBD2. V was pared by 2 bases and J by 4 bases, with 2 bases of the junction left unmatched. CDR3 length equals 14 residues. The germline V gene encodes CDR1 SGDLS and CDR2 YYNGEE. The CDR3 protein is CASSVGGGTGELFF. CDR3 in DNA: TGTGCCAGCAGCGTGGGCGGGGGCACCGGGGAGCTGTTTTTT. Complete variable domain (other parts from reference TRBV9 and TRBJ2-2): DSGVTQTPKHLITATGQRVTLRCSPRSGDLSVYWYQQSLDQGLQFLIQYYNGEERAKGNILERFSAQQFPDLHSELNLSSLELGDSALYFCASSVGGGTGELFFGEGSRLTVL.

The V gene is TRBV12-5, the J gene TRBJ1-6, with 7 bases fitting TRBD1. Germline CDR1 and CDR2: LGHNT and FRNRAP. This CDR3 has 15 residues. J lost 9 bases, V lost 1 base, and 6 bases had no gene match. The CDR3 DNA reads as TGTGCTAGTGGTTTGGGTACAGGGGTAGGTTCACCCCTCCACTTT. Encoded protein: CASGLGTGVGSPLHF.

V is TRBV6-6 and J is TRBJ2-3; D gene unclear. The CDR3 contains 15 residues. Trimming took 0 bases from V and 0 from J, leaving 7 bases between them. The V gene's germline CDR1 is MNHNY and CDR2 SVGAGI (reference sequence). The CDR3 bases are TGTGCCAGCAGTTACTCGGACCTAAGCACAGATACGCAGTATTTT. Translated, it gives CASSYSDLSTDTQYF.

The chain carries TRBV20-1 and TRBJ1-1; D ambiguous. The germline CDR1 and CDR2 sequences are DFQATT and SNEGSKA (reference sequence). The CDR3 loop spans 11 amino acids. The V and J ends lost 6 bases and 1 base respectively, with 6 bases between them. The CDR3 sequence is CSAVRNTEAFF. CDR3 coding DNA: TGCAGTGCGGTAAGGAACACTGAAGCTTTCTTT.

V usage is TRBV5-8 and J usage is TRBJ2-7, with D uncertain. This CDR3 has 15 amino acids. Trimming cost V 1 base and J 2 bases, with 13 bases left between them. CDR1 and CDR2 (germline): SGHTS, YDEGEE. CDR3: CASSLFSGNTYEQYF. Here the CDR3 DNA reads TGTGCCAGCAGCTTGTTTTCAGGTAATACCTACGAGCAGTACTTC.

The J gene is TRBJ2-1, the V gene TRBV4-2; TRBD2 matches 8 bases. V trimming: 0 bases; J trimming: 4 bases; junction bases outside the gene matches: 5. Germline V gene lookup returns CDR1 LGHNA and CDR2 YNFKEQ. The CDR3 extends over 16 amino acids. The CDR3 region has the DNA TGTGCCAGCAGCCAAGAAGTGGTAGCGGGATACAATGAGCAGTTCTTC. It specifies CASSQEVVAGYNEQFF.

The chain carries TRBV23-1 and TRBJ2-6; D is perhaps TRBD1 (5 bases). TRBV23-1 is treated as an ORF (open reading frame) with a function not yet certain. The CDR3 runs 23 residues. Trimming shortened V by 1 base and J by 2 bases, and 30 bases separated the two germline ends. Here the CDR3 DNA reads TGCGCCAGCAGTCAATATTTTTTTAGTGGACATTTATTCCGGGCGGCTGGGGCCAACGTCCTGACTTTC. It translates to CASSQYFFSGHLFRAAGANVLTF.

The chain links TRBV14 to TRBJ1-1, with D unclear. The CDR3 contains 13 residues. Looked up from germline, CDR1 is SGHDN and CDR2 is FVKESK. Trimming removed 5 bases from V and 3 bases from J, with 10 bases in between. The CDR3: CASSWTGDTEAFF. As DNA, the CDR3 is TGTGCCAGCAGCTGGACGGGAGACACTGAAGCTTTCTTT.